This T cell receptor (beta chain) was profiled in a study of T cell responses to AZD1222 COVID-19 vaccine. Method: immunoSEQ multiplex PCR; TCRdb's copy keeps in-frame clones and lacks some. The table records roughly 150,000 clones, roughly 88% of them present only once. CDR3 size: 12 residues. Germline V lookup: CDR1 MNHNS, CDR2 SASEGT. With 0 bases removed from V and 7 bases from J, the gap between germline ends came to 6 bases. General observations from the study: In a largely white British group with more females than males, clonal diversity was possibly underestimated.

Turning to this clone: Its antigen remains unidentified.

The chain uses TRBV6-1 and TRBJ1-1; tentatively, D is TRBD1 (5 bases). This sequence originates from an adult in good health. This material consisted of peripheral blood, taken on day 0 of AZD1222 vaccination. The CDR3 loop is CASSEAGGEAFF. In nucleotides, the CDR3 is TGTGCCAGCAGTGAAGCCGGGGGTGAAGCTTTCTTT.